This T cell receptor beta chain was recorded in a study of shared clonotypes between healthy human individuals. The overall study: Serving as donors were a couple of women and three men, whose ages spanned 18 to 49. CD4 naive and memory got three plates each, CD8 naive two, CD8 memory one.

General study results and limits: Clonotypes shared by all four donors outscored non-shared clonotypes in generation probability. Sequencing depth was a factor that was expected to affect clonotype sharing among donors.

About this clone: What it recognizes is unknown.

Assay used: immunoSEQ multiplex PCR; TCRdb lists only in-frame clones, some missing. The sample lists some 2,400,000 clones; around 95% were seen once. Input material: naive CD4+ T cells sorted from blood. Subset reported: CD45RA+ positively selected. The origin of this receptor is a man aged 18 to 29 in good health.

The CDR3 nucleotides are TGCGCCAGCAGCTTGGGAACAGGGGTTAGCACAGATACGCAGTATTTT. It codes for CASSLGTGVSTDTQYF. This chain connects TRBV5-1 to TRBJ2-3; 7 bases are a match to TRBD1. This CDR3 has 16 residues. Per germline, CDR1 SGHRS and CDR2 YFSETQ. The junction had 4 bases not matched to a gene; V was cut back by 0 bases and J by 0 bases.